This passage covers 16 T cell receptor beta chains from one sample sequenced in a study of T-cell memory formation after mild COVID-19. Via MiXCR, TCRdb re-called the 5' RACE reads, giving one row per CDR3 protein. The sample yields 240,000 or so distinct CDR3 sequences, 9.4% seen once. Sequenced input: PBMCs or a T cell subset sorted from them (not recorded which). These receptors were taken from a man younger than 30 who had mild COVID-19 (a few samples of this study predate the infection). Cell type and time point are not known.

The chain recombines TRBV25-1 with TRBJ2-2, with D uncertain. Germline CDR1 MGHDK, CDR2 SYGVNS. The CDR3 length is 13 residues. V was clipped by 10 bases and J by 3 bases, with 12 bases between them. CDR3 region: CAIRSSHTGELFF. The CDR3 DNA is TGTGCCATTCGCTCTAGTCACACCGGGGAGCTGTTTTTT.

This clonotype came up a few times. V is TRBV6-5 and J is TRBJ2-3, with D possibly matching TRBD2 (5 bases). This CDR3 comprises 18 residues. V shed 5 bases and J shed 2 bases, with 23 bases lying between them. Looked up from germline, CDR1 is MNHEY and CDR2 is SVGAGI. CDR3 nucleotides: TGTGCCAGCAGTCGCCGGGGAATGGGTCACACAAACACAGATACGCAGTATTTT. Translation: CASSRRGMGHTNTDTQYF.

This clonotype has just a few counts. The chain uses TRBV15 and TRBJ2-3; 14 bases agree with TRBD2. The J segment lost 6 bases and the V segment lost 2 bases, leaving 4 bases of the junction unmatched. The CDR3 has 16 residues. The V gene's germline CDR1 is LNHNV and CDR2 YYDKDF (reference sequence). In DNA, the CDR3 is TGTGCCACCAGCAGACGACTAGCGGGGGGGCCGGATACGCAGTATTTT. Its translation is CATSRRLAGGPDTQYF.

The chain is built from TRBV6-6 and TRBJ1-2, with TRBD1 identical over 7 bases. CDR3 length: 12 residues. Germline CDR1 MNHNY, CDR2 SVGAGI (reference sequence). Germline trimming cut 5 bases from V and 5 bases from J; bases unmatched to any gene: 2. The CDR3 DNA is TGTGCCAGCAGTGGGACAGCGTATGGCTACACCTTC. It yields the protein CASSGTAYGYTF.

This clonotype was recorded only once. The genes are TRBV4-2 and TRBJ1-4, with TRBD1 matching over 9 bases. Trimming cost V 3 bases and J 2 bases; bases outside gene matches: 10. The CDR3 sequence is 18 residues long. Germline CDR1 LGHNA, CDR2 YNFKEQ. CDR3 loop: CASSQRTGALSTNEKLFF. The CDR3 DNA sequence: TGTGCCAGCAGCCAGCGGACAGGGGCCCTATCGACTAATGAAAAACTGTTTTTT.

The CDR3 reads CASTEANREQYF. The CDR3 nucleotides read TGTGCCAGCACCGAGGCCAACAGGGAGCAGTACTTC. V and J are TRBV25-1 and TRBJ2-7; maybe TRBD1 (5 bases). CDR1 and CDR2 (germline): MGHDK, SYGVNS. The CDR3 sequence is 12 residues long. Trimming pared 7 bases from V and 7 bases from J, leaving 14 bases between.

This sequence joins TRBV25-1 and TRBJ2-2; TRBD1 might be the D (5 bases). Germline CDR1 is MGHDK and CDR2 is SYGVNS. The length of the CDR3 is 15 residues. Trimming cost V 6 bases and J 6 bases, with 17 bases left between them. The DNA for the CDR3 is TGTGCCAGCAGATCCTTTTTAGGGGCTGCCGGGGAGCTGTTTTTT. Translation gives CASRSFLGAAGELFF.

The sample holds a few counts of this clonotype. This chain joins TRBV10-3 and TRBJ2-5; 10 bases are shared with TRBD1. V lost 6 bases, J lost 2 bases, and 0 bases stayed unmatched. In germline, CDR1 is ENHRY, CDR2 SYGVKD. The CDR3 sequence is 13 residues long. The CDR3 region has the DNA TGTGCCATCAGGGACAGGGGGCAAGAGACCCAGTACTTC. Translating it yields CAIRDRGQETQYF.

The rearrangement uses TRBV5-1 and TRBJ2-1; D is tentatively TRBD1 or TRBD2 (5 bases each). This CDR3 contains 14 residues. V was shortened by 4 bases and J by 8 bases, with 16 bases between the two germline ends. Germline CDR1 SGHRS, CDR2 YFSETQ. CDR3 protein: CASSPGAGTDEQFF. The CDR3, as DNA: TGCGCCAGCAGCCCGGGTGCAGGGACGGATGAGCAGTTCTTC.

This clonotype occurred a few times. The V and J genes are TRBV11-1 and TRBJ2-7; D uncertain. The CDR3 contains 14 residues. The ends were cut back, 5 bases at V and 6 bases at J, with 17 bases in the middle. CDR1 is SGHAT and CDR2 is FQDESV in the germline V gene (reference sequence). As DNA, the CDR3 is TGTGCCAGCAGCCCTACCTGGGCAAGACGCGAGCAGTACTTC. Protein product: CASSPTWARREQYF.

V usage is TRBV2 and J usage is TRBJ2-5, with D perhaps matching TRBD1 or TRBD2 (5 bases each). Germline V CDR1 and CDR2: SNHLY, FYNNEI. This CDR3 region has 16 residues. The V gene lost 4 bases and the J gene lost 0 bases, with 15 bases spanning the gap. This chain's CDR3 is CASSGVLGVHQETQYF. The CDR3 DNA sequence: TGTGCCAGCAGTGGGGTCTTGGGGGTGCACCAAGAGACCCAGTACTTC.

This clonotype was seen a few times. The V and J genes are TRBV5-1 and TRBJ2-7; TRBD1 might be the D (6 bases). V was pared by 4 bases and J by 0 bases, with 8 bases between. Germline assignment: CDR1 SGHRS and CDR2 YFSETQ. The CDR3 contains 13 residues. The CDR3 region has the DNA TGCGCCAGCAGCCCGACAGGCTCCTACGAGCAGTACTTC. This gives the protein CASSPTGSYEQYF.

This clonotype has just a few counts. V and J are TRBV6-5 and TRBJ2-7; weak D call: TRBD1 (7 bases). This CDR3 has 14 residues. Per the germline V gene, CDR1 is MNHEY and CDR2 is SVGAGI. V was cut by 5 bases and J by 3 bases, with 14 bases left in between. The CDR3 nucleotides are TGTGCCAGCAGTCCAAGACAGGGAGGCTACGAGCAGTACGTC. Translating gives CASSPRQGGYEQYV.

This clonotype was seen a few times. The V and J genes are TRBV12-3 or TRBV12-4 and TRBJ2-5; D possibly corresponds to TRBD1 (6 bases). V lost 4 bases to trimming and J lost 1 base, with 10 bases between them. The CDR3 runs 14 residues. The CDR3 sequence: CASSWSRGQETQYF. The DNA of the CDR3 is TGTGCCAGCAGTTGGAGCAGGGGCCAAGAGACCCAGTACTTC.

The rearrangement joins TRBV5-1 to TRBJ2-1; 8 bases map to TRBD1. Germline values: CDR1 SGHRS, CDR2 YFSETQ. The CDR3 length is 16 residues. The V and J ends lost 3 bases and 2 bases, in that order; junction bases with no gene match: 7. This CDR3 reads CASSWIQGAPYNEQFF. The CDR3 nucleotides read TGCGCCAGCAGCTGGATTCAGGGGGCCCCCTACAATGAGCAGTTCTTC. Based on the CDR3 plus reference TRBV5-1 and TRBJ2-1, the full variable domain is KAGVTQTPRYLIKTRGQQVTLSCSPISGHRSVSWYQQTPGQGLQFLFEYFSETQRNKGNFPGRFSGRQFSNSRSEMNVSTLELGDSALYLCASSWIQGAPYNEQFFGPGTRLTVL.

The chain couples TRBV5-1 to TRBJ1-6, with D hard to call. V gave up 3 bases and J gave up 10 bases, with 14 bases separating them. The CDR3 length is 14 residues. Germline V lookup: CDR1 SGHRS, CDR2 YFSETQ. The CDR3: CASSSAGPSSPLHF. CDR3 DNA: TGCGCCAGCAGCTCAGCGGGTCCCAGCTCACCCCTCCACTTT.